The clone carrying this TCR beta chain was counted ten times or more. Its antigen is not known. Assembly of TCR beta libraries relied on iRepertoire HTBI primers together with Arm-PCR of CDR3 regions. Via MiXCR, TCRdb re-called the multiplex PCR reads, giving one row per CDR3 protein. Found here are about 470,000 distinct CDR3 sequences, about 22% of them singletons; the top ten hold roughly 7.7%. Germline CDR1 is MNHNS and CDR2 is SASEGT. The CDR3 has 13 amino acids. The ends were cut back, 3 bases at V and 1 base at J, with 4 bases in the middle. These data come from a study of regulatory T cells in long-lasting Graves disease. Study-wide findings and caveats: Persistent disease favored TRBV28, TRBJ1-2 and TRBJ2-5. Thyroid tissue was not sampled; only peripheral blood was.

Time point described: persistent/refractory GD, antithyroid drugs over 5 years with positive TRAb. Extracted RNA from PBMCs served as the source of the TCR library. Clinicians diagnosed Graves' disease using American Thyroid Association guidelines. The TCR originated in a female donor with Graves disease. The source material was peripheral blood mononuclear cells (PBMCs), sampled when the disease was refractory, from a patient treated with antithyroid drugs. J is TRBJ1-5 and V is TRBV6-1; D gene unclear. As DNA, the CDR3 is TGTGCCAGCAGTGAGGGCAGCAATCAGCCCCAGCATTTT. As protein: CASSEGSNQPQHF.